Each of the 13 T cell receptor beta chains below was sequenced from the same sample in a study of regulatory and conventional T cells in RAG deficiency. Genomic DNA came from blood regulatory T cells gated CD4+ CD25-high CD127-low. The method was immunoSEQ multiplex PCR; TCRdb's version includes in-frame clones alone and lacks a portion of them. Altogether some 28,000 clones are present, about 93% being singletons, with the ten largest covering over 0.75%. These data also formed part of another study, on regulatory T cells. That report adds: Primers: 52 TRBV forward and 13 TRBJ reverse.

Material for sequencing was Tregs sorted from blood. The receptors here all came from a human donor in good health.

The rearrangement uses TRBV6-5 and TRBJ2-2; 11 bases align to TRBD2. Per the germline V gene, CDR1 is MNHEY and CDR2 is SVGAGI. Trimming at V came to 2 bases and at J to 4 bases, leaving 3 bases not matched to a gene. This CDR3 has 16 residues. CDR3 bases: TGTGCCAGCAGTTACCTAGCGGGGGGTTTCACCGGGGAGCTGTTTTTT. Translating gives CASSYLAGGFTGELFF.

The chain recombines TRBV7-9 with TRBJ2-2, with 7 bases aligning to TRBD1. Germline lookup yields CDR1 SEHNR and CDR2 FQNEAQ (reference sequence). The CDR3 covers 15 residues. Germline trimming cut 5 bases from V and 0 bases from J; bases unmatched to any gene: 3. CDR3 nucleotides: TGTGCCAGCAGCCCGGGACAGTCGAACACCGGGGAGCTGTTTTTT. Translation gives CASSPGQSNTGELFF.

This clone was detected a few times. The chain combines TRBV5-8 with TRBJ2-2; weak D call: TRBD2 (6 bases). Germline values: CDR1 SGHTS, CDR2 YDEGEE. The V and J ends lost 3 bases and 2 bases respectively, with 17 bases between them. CDR3 size: 17 residues. In DNA form, the CDR3 reads TGTGCCAGCAGCTCGTATCCGAGACTAGATAACACCGGGGAGCTGTTTTTT. Translated, it gives CASSSYPRLDNTGELFF.

This clone was observed a single time. The chain has TRBV11-2 and TRBJ2-7, with TRBD1 identical over 9 bases. Germline V gives CDR1 SGHAT, CDR2 FQNNGV. The CDR3 sequence is 14 residues long. After removal of 5 bases from V and 6 bases from J, the junction contained 8 bases not matched to a gene. The CDR3 is CASSAGQGESEQYF. The CDR3 bases are TGTGCCAGCAGCGCGGGACAGGGAGAGAGCGAGCAGTACTTC.

V and J are TRBV7-8 and TRBJ2-3; tentatively, D is TRBD2 (5 bases). Trimming took 8 bases from V and 0 from J, leaving 9 bases between them. Germline lookup yields CDR1 SGHVS and CDR2 FQNEAQ. The CDR3 contains 13 residues. The CDR3 region is CASRRYSTDTQYF. The CDR3 DNA reads TGTGCCAGCCGGAGGTATAGCACAGATACGCAGTATTTT.

The genes are TRBV2 and TRBJ1-1, with 7 nucleotides matching TRBD1. Unmatched junction bases numbered 13, after V lost 8 bases and J lost 4 bases. The CDR3 consists of 15 residues. CDR1 is SNHLY and CDR2 is FYNNEI in the germline V gene. The CDR3 region has the DNA TGTGCCAGCGGGAACCCTGACAGGGCCCTCACTGAAGCTTTCTTT. Protein: CASGNPDRALTEAFF.

J is TRBJ2-3 and V is TRBV5-1; 8 positions match TRBD2. The CDR3 has 18 residues. V lost 3 bases and J lost 2; bases outside the gene matches: 14. CDR1 and CDR2 (germline): SGHRS, YFSETQ. The CDR3, as DNA: TGCGCCAGCAGCTCGCAGCCGACCGGGACTAGACCCACAGATACGCAGTATTTT. Protein sequence: CASSSQPTGTRPTDTQYF. The variable domain in full, with the rest retrieved from reference TRBV5-1 and TRBJ2-3, is KAGVTQTPRYLIKTRGQQVTLSCSPISGHRSVSWYQQTPGQGLQFLFEYFSETQRNKGNFPGRFSGRQFSNSRSEMNVSTLELGDSALYLCASSSQPTGTRPTDTQYFGPGTRLTVL.

The genes are TRBV6-6 and TRBJ2-7, with 8 bases fitting TRBD1. The CDR3 extends over 15 amino acids. Germline V gives CDR1 MNHNY, CDR2 SVGAGI (reference sequence). J was trimmed by 5 bases and V by 2 bases; bases with no gene match: 8. CDR3 DNA: TGTGCCAGCAGTTACGGACAGGGAATAAAGAACGAGCAGTACTTC. Protein sequence: CASSYGQGIKNEQYF.

This chain joins TRBV6-1 and TRBJ1-2, with a possible D match to TRBD1 (5 bases). CDR3 length: 13 residues. Trimming cost V 3 bases and J 8 bases, with 13 bases left between them. Germline-derived CDR1 and CDR2 are MNHNS and SASEGT. The CDR3 nucleotides are TGTGCCAGCAGTGACACAGGACACTGGGGCTACACCTTC. Translation gives CASSDTGHWGYTF.

The chain carries TRBV30 and TRBJ2-7; 12 nucleotides line up with TRBD1. J gave up 2 bases and V 0 bases, and 2 bases lay outside the gene matches. Germline CDR1 and CDR2: GTSNPN and SVGIG (reference sequence). The CDR3 loop spans 15 amino acids. The CDR3 here is CAWSVGTGGPYEQYF. The CDR3 coding sequence is TGTGCCTGGAGTGTAGGGACAGGGGGCCCCTACGAGCAGTACTTC.

The chain recombines TRBV10-3 with TRBJ2-3; 10 bases map to TRBD2. V gave up 4 bases and J gave up 13 bases; unmatched junction bases: 11. CDR1 and CDR2 (germline): ENHRY, SYGVKD. The length of the CDR3 is 14 residues. CDR3 nucleotides: TGTGCCATCAGTGGTGACCTAGCGGGGGAGGAGGAGTATTTT. It translates to CAISGDLAGEEEYF.

This rearrangement joins TRBV2 to TRBJ1-2; D gene uncertain. Trimming removed 3 bases from V and 10 bases from J, with 15 bases in between. Germline values: CDR1 SNHLY, CDR2 FYNNEI. The CDR3 sequence is 13 residues long. The CDR3 spells CASSEAEGKDYTF. CDR3 sequence (DNA): TGTGCCAGCAGTGAGGCTGAGGGCAAGGACTACACCTTC.

V gene TRBV29-1 combines with J gene TRBJ2-5, with D unresolved. The CDR3 extends over 13 amino acids. The germline V gene has CDR1 SQVTM and CDR2 ANQGSEA. The V gene lost 0 bases and the J gene lost 5 bases, with 10 bases spanning the gap. The CDR3 bases are TGCAGCGTTGAAGATAGGAATGGGGAGACCCAGTACTTC. It codes for CSVEDRNGETQYF. The full variable domain, rest sourced from reference TRBV29-1 and TRBJ2-5, is SAVISQKPSRDICQRGTSLTIQCQVDSQVTMMFWYRQQPGQSLTLIATANQGSEATYESGFVIDKFPISRPNLTFSTLTVSNMSPEDSSIYLCSVEDRNGETQYFGPGTRLLVL.